A selection of T cell receptor beta chains follows, all from one sample in a study of radiation and T cells in renal cell carcinoma. The method was immunoSEQ multiplex PCR; TCRdb's version includes in-frame clones alone and lacks a portion of them. The sample gives more than 140,000 clones, roughly 83% of which show up once; approximately 20% is in the top ten. Source: blood, taken from a patient whose treatment included radiotherapy and nephrectomy. The receptors originated from a woman aged 45-60 years with renal cell carcinoma. CDR3s include the opening cysteine and the closing phenylalanine or tryptophan. A D gene is named only where the DNA matches it firmly. Clone sizes are given selectively: once, few, many, or a class where the clone is expanded.

NA	TRBV5-1	NA	TRBJ2-6	18	TGCGCCAGCAGCTCCGGTCTCTCAGGGTACTCTGGGGCCAACGTCCTGACTTTC	CASSSGLSGYSGANVLTF
NA	TRBV7-2	NA	TRBJ2-2	16	TGTGCCAGCAGCAAAAAGACAGGAGCGAACACCGGGGAGCTGTTTTTT	CASSKKTGANTGELFF
NA	TRBV7-2	TRBD2	TRBJ2-7	14	TGTGCCAGCAGCTTACAGGGACTAGCTGGAGAGCAGTACTTC	CASSLQGLAGEQYF
once	TRBV10-1	NA	TRBJ2-7	15	TGCGCCAGCAGTGAGTCCGGGCAAGCCTCCTACGAGCAGTACTTC	CASSESGQASYEQYF
NA	TRBV7-2	NA	TRBJ1-1	13	TGTGCCAGCAGCTTAGATCCGGCCACTGAAGCTTTCTTT	CASSLDPATEAFF
NA	TRBV9	NA	TRBJ1-3	17	TGTGCCAGCAGCCTGGCGGGGCGCCCAAGTTCGCGAAACACCATATATTTT	CASSLAGRPSSRNTIYF
NA	TRBV5-1	TRBD2	TRBJ2-7	17	TGCGCCAGCAGCTTGGGGGAGGGCGGGAGTTTGTTTTACGAGCAGTACTTC	CASSLGEGGSLFYEQYF
NA	TRBV7-8	NA	TRBJ2-7	12	TGTGCCAGCACCCTGGGATTCTACGAGCAGTACTTC	CASTLGFYEQYF
NA	TRBV18	NA	TRBJ2-5	14	TGTGCCAGCTCACCAAGCCGGAGGCAAGAGACCCAGTACTTC	CASSPSRRQETQYF
NA	TRBV6-6	NA	TRBJ1-1	13	TGTGCCAGCAGTTCACAACAGGGTTTTGAAGCTTTCTTT	CASSSQQGFEAFF
NA	TRBV2	TRBD1	TRBJ1-2	14	TGTGCCAGCAGTGATAGGGGGCGAGTCTATGGCTACACCTTC	CASSDRGRVYGYTF
NA	TRBV19	TRBD1	TRBJ1-2	15	TGTGCCAGTAGTGTCGGGACAGGGGGCGATCGTGGCTACACCTTC	CASSVGTGGDRGYTF
NA	TRBV6-6	NA	TRBJ2-2	14	TGTGCCAGCAGTCCCCGACAGCCTTCTGGGGAGCTGTTTTTT	CASSPRQPSGELFF
many	TRBV14	TRBD1	TRBJ1-6	16	TGTGCCAGCAGACAGAGAGACAGGGCGTATAATTCACCCCTCCACTTT	CASRQRDRAYNSPLHF
NA	TRBV27	TRBD1	TRBJ1-2	15	TGTGCCAGCAGTTTACTACCGGGACAGGGGACTGGCTACACCTTC	CASSLLPGQGTGYTF